This T cell receptor (beta chain) was sequenced for a study of spatial heterogeneity in lung cancer. Across the study: The average count in raw reads for each unique TCR and UMI combination exceeded eight appearances.

Time point defined: sample taken at primary tumor resection. In each case, whole RNA from tumor, nontumor lung or frozen PBMC was sequenced unsorted. The 55 to 90 donors had untreated early-stage non-small cell lung cancer. Many counts were recorded for this clonotype. In the library, each TCR cDNA molecule bore its own unique molecular identifier. TCRdb re-derived calls from the 5' RACE reads in MiXCR, one entry per CDR3 protein. The sample has about 38,000 distinct CDR3 sequences; 6.5% to 8.5% are singletons. Germline V gene data show CDR1 as SQVTM and CDR2 as ANQGSEA. The trim removed 7 bases at V and 2 bases at J, leaving 3 bases unmatched. This CDR3 spans 12 amino acids.

The rearrangement uses TRBV29-1 and TRBJ1-1, with 8 bases fitting TRBD1. This clonotype was obtained from a male donor with early-stage non-small cell lung cancer. Here the sequenced sample was PBMCs, taken at surgery. CDR3 nucleotides: TGCAGCGGCGGGACAGGAAACACTGAAGCTTTCTTT. This translates into CSGGTGNTEAFF.